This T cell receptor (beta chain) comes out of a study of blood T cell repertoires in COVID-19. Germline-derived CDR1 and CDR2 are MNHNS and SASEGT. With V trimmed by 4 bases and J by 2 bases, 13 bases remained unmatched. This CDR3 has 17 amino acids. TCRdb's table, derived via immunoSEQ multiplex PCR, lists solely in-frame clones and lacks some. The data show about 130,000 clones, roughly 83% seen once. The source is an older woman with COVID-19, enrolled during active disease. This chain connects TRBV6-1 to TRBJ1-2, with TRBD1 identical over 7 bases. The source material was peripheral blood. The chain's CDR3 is CASSARVPGTANYGYTF. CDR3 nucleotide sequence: TGTGCCAGCAGTGCTCGCGTTCCCGGGACAGCCAACTATGGCTACACCTTC.